Presented here are 6 T cell receptor beta chains from one specimen sequenced in a study of CD8+ T cells in alopecia areata. RNA was isolated and reverse transcribed to cDNA, the sequencing template. Measured with immunoSEQ multiplex PCR; TCRdb has only the in-frame clones, and not every one. The sample contains roughly 140,000 clones, 40% to 65% of which appear only once. Here the sequenced sample was CD4+ T cells sorted from blood, taken at week 0. All receptors come from a human donor with alopecia areata.

In this sample, this clone turned up a few times. V and J are TRBV7-9 and TRBJ2-1; TRBD1 matches 8 bases. This CDR3 region has 15 residues. CDR1 is SEHNR and CDR2 is FQNEAQ in the germline V gene (reference sequence). The junction had 9 bases not matched to a gene; V was cut back by 4 bases and J by 7 bases. The CDR3 bases are TGTGCCAGCAGCTGGTACCAGGGGGCTCCAAATGAGCAGTTCTTC. This sequence encodes CASSWYQGAPNEQFF.

This rearrangement joins TRBV9 to TRBJ1-4; the D is unclear. Germline V gene data show CDR1 as SGDLS and CDR2 as YYNGEE. This CDR3 is 13 amino acids long. V lost 7 bases, J lost 3 bases, and 10 bases lay in between. CDR3: CASATEPNEKLFF. In DNA form, the CDR3 reads TGTGCCAGCGCCACAGAGCCTAATGAAAAACTGTTTTTT.

The J gene is TRBJ2-3, the V gene TRBV30; tentative D call: TRBD2 (6 bases). CDR1 and CDR2 from the germline V gene are GTSNPN and SVGIG (reference sequence). Trimming removed 3 bases from V and 2 bases from J, with 18 bases in between. The CDR3 is 16 residues long. This CDR3 is CAWRRGLAGSTDTQYF. CDR3 DNA sequence: TGTGCCTGGAGGAGGGGTCTGGCGGGATCCACAGATACGCAGTATTTT.

The chain links TRBV2 to TRBJ2-4; 9 nucleotides match TRBD1. Germline V gene data show CDR1 as SNHLY and CDR2 as FYNNEI. The length of the CDR3 is 12 residues. The ends lost 8 bases at V and 6 bases at J; junction bases unmatched: 2. Written as DNA, the CDR3 is TGTGCCAGCGGGACAGGGCTAAACATTCAGTACTTC. Its protein product is CASGTGLNIQYF.

In its sample, this clone was seen a few times. This rearrangement joins TRBV5-1 to TRBJ2-5; tentatively, D is TRBD2 (7 bases). Germline CDR1 and CDR2: SGHRS and YFSETQ. Deletions cut 4 bases from V and 5 bases from J, with 21 bases between. The CDR3 spans 16 residues. CDR3 nucleotides: TGCGCCAGCAGCATTCCCGGGGGGCAAGGAGTGGAGACCCAGTACTTC. It specifies CASSIPGGQGVETQYF.

This sequence joins TRBV25-1 and TRBJ2-3; perhaps TRBD2 as D (5 bases). The CDR3 totals 13 residues. The V gene's germline CDR1 is MGHDK and CDR2 SYGVNS. V was cut by 6 bases and J by 1 base, with 8 bases left in between. CDR3 sequence reads: CASREVGTDTQYF. DNA of the CDR3: TGTGCCAGCAGGGAGGTGGGCACAGATACGCAGTATTTT.